This T cell receptor beta chain comes out of a study of Ad26.COV2.S vaccination and SARS-CoV-2 variants. Study overall: Donor was in the COV1001 Ad26.COV2.S trial arm. The authors gave Ad26.COV2.S intramuscularly, either once or twice 56 days apart. Study-wide results and caveats: Reportedly, after vaccination the spike-specific CD8+ and CD4+ T cell responses displayed substantial breadth.

The CDR3 is made up of 13 amino acids. Looked up from germline, CDR1 is MNHNY and CDR2 is SVGAGI (reference sequence). Using immunoSEQ multiplex PCR, the repertoire was profiled, and TCRdb retains in-frame clones only, with some absent. Of about 350,000 clones listed, roughly 90% are singletons. On this clone: Its antigen is as yet unknown. Compared with germline, one end of the junction differs, possibly owing to a read error.

The treatment: roughly 18 received Ad26.COV2.S at low or high dose, single or two shots; about 5 received placebo; per-sample allocation not given. Sampling took place 63 days after the first vaccine or placebo injection. In the vaccine, an Ad26 vector expressed the SARS-CoV-2 spike of the Wuhan strain. The V call is TRBV6-6, the J call TRBJ2-7, with D unresolved. This sequence originates from a person between 18 and 65 years old who received the Ad26.COV2.S COVID-19 vaccine or a placebo. Here the sequenced sample was peripheral blood, taken in a trial of Ad26.COV2.S vaccine versus placebo. CDR3: CASSSGPPNERYF. CDR3 bases: TGTGCCAGCAGTTCCGGACCTCCTAACGAGCGGTACTTC.